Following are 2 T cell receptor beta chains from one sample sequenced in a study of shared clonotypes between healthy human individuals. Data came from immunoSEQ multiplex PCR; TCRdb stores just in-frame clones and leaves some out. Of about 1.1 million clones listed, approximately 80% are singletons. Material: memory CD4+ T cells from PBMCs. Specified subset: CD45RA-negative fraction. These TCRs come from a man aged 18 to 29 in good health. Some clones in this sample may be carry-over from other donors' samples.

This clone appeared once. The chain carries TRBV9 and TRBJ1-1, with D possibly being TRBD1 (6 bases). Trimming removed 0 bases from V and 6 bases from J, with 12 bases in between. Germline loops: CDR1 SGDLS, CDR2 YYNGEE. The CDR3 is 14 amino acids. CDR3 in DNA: TGTGCCAGCAGCGTAGGCCAGGGGAGGGCTGAAGCTTTCTTT. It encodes CASSVGQGRAEAFF.

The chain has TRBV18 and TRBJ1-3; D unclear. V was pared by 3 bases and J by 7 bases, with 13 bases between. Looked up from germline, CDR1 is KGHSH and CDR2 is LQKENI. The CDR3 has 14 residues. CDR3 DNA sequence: TGTGCCAGCTCACCTGACTCCTCCGGCAACACCATATATTTT. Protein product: CASSPDSSGNTIYF.